This entry concerns a single T cell receptor beta chain. Its cognate antigen is unknown. The table came from immunoSEQ multiplex PCR; TCRdb's copy has only in-frame clones and leaves some out. The sample includes around 20,000 clones, roughly 91% of them seen just once. This entry is derived from a study of lymphopenia after photon versus proton radiotherapy. Broader study findings: Relative stability marked proton patients; photon patients lost diversity and naive cells. After the lymphocyte nadir, photon-treated repertoires showed oligoclonal expansion, especially of CD8+ Temra cells. In patients who died, overall survival fell as post-nadir TCR diversity dropped more.

The V end was cut by 0 bases, the J end by 5 bases, with 5 bases between. Germline V gives CDR1 SGHNT, CDR2 YYREEE (reference sequence). This CDR3 spans 12 amino acids. The sequence came from a woman between 65 and 79 years old with pancreatic cancer. Some clones in this sample may be carry-over from other donors' samples. The chain couples TRBV5-4 to TRBJ1-2; D remains ambiguous. This specimen was peripheral blood, taken from a patient treated with proton-based radiotherapy. The chain's CDR3 is CASSLDSYGYTF. The CDR3 DNA sequence: TGTGCCAGCAGCTTGGACAGTTATGGCTACACCTTC.